The source of this T cell receptor (beta chain) is a study of blood T cell repertoires in COVID-19 (dated by TCRdb to the early 2020s). In the study overall: The collaborator samples originated in the United States, Italy and Spain and spanned the acute and convalescent phases of COVID-19. Subjects who had been exposed to COVID-19, were actively infected with it, or had recovered from it provided the deeply sampled blood TCRbeta repertoires that made up the dataset. Where available, HLA class I and class II types were obtained from metadata supplied by the sample provider rather than from assay-based typing. The material from the prospective study consisted of cDNA or gDNA derived from T cells, B-cell-depleted T cells, or PBMCs. The repertoires were released in a freely available public database meant as a resource for research on the immune response to SARS-CoV-2. A de-identified subject ID, COVID-19 status, age in years and sex were almost always included in the sample metadata. The samples were drawn from two sources: the first 160 participants of the ongoing ImmuneRACE study, and 1,000 to 1,500 subjects contributed by 6 global collaborators. General findings and caveats noted by the study authors: How much clinical and demographic metadata was included differed by source and by participant, and the metadata was provided uncurated.

CDR3 length: 19 amino acids, cysteine to phenylalanine. The CDR3 DNA has 57 bases and is translated from base 1. Concerning this clone: Its target antigen remains unknown. The input lacks base qualities; no much larger clone sits a single base away.

One collaborating source in Seattle enrolled patients while the patients were actively infected and followed the patients over time throughout the course of disease. Each collaborating institution followed its own protocols to collect whole blood in K2EDTA tubes. Collaborator samples were shipped for TCRbeta analysis as frozen whole blood, isolated PBMCs, or DNA extracted from either sample type. TCRbeta CDR3 regions were amplified from genomic DNA by means of the immunoSEQ Assay, a bias-controlled multiplex PCR. The study's processing was this. Within the assay, amplification of reference gene primers was used to estimate how many nucleated cells each sample contained. Sequence reads were collapsed and filtered to measure the absolute abundance of every unique TCRbeta CDR3 rearrangement. Productive Simpson clonality was computed per sample as the square root of Simpson's diversity index over productive rearrangements. TCRdb took this table from immuneACCESS and kept in-frame rearrangements with V and J called. Such tables lack part of the clones; where checked against another copy, unresolved V genes explain under half of the gap, and the rest is unexplained. D and trimming come from the DNA, and the V and J calls and clone size come from that table. In all, the sample holds 100,000 to 150,000 clones, and approximately 86% of those were seen once. 11% of the sample is taken by the ten largest.

This chain joins TRBV21-1 to TRBJ2-2; TRBD2 is the table's D call, not checked against the DNA. TRBV21-1 is a known pseudogene. Source material: peripheral blood. This sequence originates from a woman in her 70s with COVID-19, enrolled during active disease. The sequenced DNA is TGTGCCAGCAGCAAAGCGCTTTGTACAAGCGGGGTTCGTACCGGGGAGCTGTTTTTT. Its product reads: CASSKALCTSGVRTGELFF.